These 25 T cell receptor beta chains share one sample of origin, sequenced in a study of cytomegalovirus exposure and HLA in healthy donors. The PCR employed 60 Vbeta primers together with 13 Jbeta primers. The data were produced by immunoSEQ multiplex PCR, yet TCRdb's version contains in-frame clones alone and is incomplete. This sample yields about 120,000 clones, of which 60% to 80% are seen a single time; around 3.3% belongs to the top ten. The sequencing sample was made of PBMCs. The receptor source for this set is a woman between 50 and 59 years old in good health and CMV-seronegative.

CDR3 amino acids: CASSQSGQGEHTGELFF. The CDR3 DNA follows: TGCGCCAGCAGCCAATCCGGACAGGGGGAGCACACCGGGGAGCTGTTTTTT. The chain couples TRBV4-3 to TRBJ2-2; TRBD1 matches at 10 bases. Looked up from germline, CDR1 is LGHNA and CDR2 is YSLEER. This CDR3 spans 17 amino acids. Trimming at V came to 2 bases and at J to 3 bases, leaving 6 bases not matched to a gene.

V usage is TRBV5-1 and J usage is TRBJ1-2, with 9 bases lining up with TRBD1. CDR1 and CDR2 from the germline V gene are SGHRS and YFSETQ. The V and J ends lost 0 bases and 4 bases, in that order; junction bases with no gene match: 4. The CDR3 consists of 15 residues. In DNA form, the CDR3 reads TGCGCCAGCAGCTTGGATGGACAGGGGACCTATGGCTACACCTTC. This encodes CASSLDGQGTYGYTF.

Comment on this clone: At one end, the junction sequence differs from germline, possibly due to a read error. This chain uses TRBV7-9 with TRBJ2-3, with D hard to call. Germline CDR1 reads SEHNR; CDR2 reads FQNEAQ (reference sequence). This CDR3 is 12 amino acids long. CDR3 amino acids: CSSSPNTDTQYF. The CDR3 nucleotides read TGTTCCAGCAGCCCAAATACAGATACGCAGTATTTT.

The rearrangement joins TRBV12-5 to TRBJ2-5; 9 positions match TRBD2. This CDR3 has 16 amino acids. V shed 1 base, J shed 9 bases, and the junction held 12 bases outside the gene matches. From germline, CDR1 is LGHNT and CDR2 FRNRAP. The CDR3 coding sequence is TGTGCTAGTGGTTTGGGGATAGCGGGAGTTGGGGAGGCCCAGTACTTC. Translating gives CASGLGIAGVGEAQYF.

A few counts support this clone. The DNA for the CDR3 is TGTGCCAGCAGCCTAGAGGGACAGGGAGTAACTGAAGCTTTCTTT. Residues: CASSLEGQGVTEAFF. The chain has TRBV7-2 and TRBJ1-1, with 9 bases identical to TRBD1. CDR3 length: 15 residues. The germline V gene has CDR1 SGHTA and CDR2 FQGNSA. V lost 5 bases and J lost 5; bases outside the gene matches: 9.

The chain joins TRBV10-3 to TRBJ2-1, with 8 bases identical to TRBD1. The CDR3 is made up of 14 amino acids. V shed 6 bases and J 3 bases; nucleotides not matched to a gene: 4. The V gene's germline CDR1 is ENHRY and CDR2 SYGVKD. The CDR3 here is CAIRPGQDYNEQFF. As DNA, the CDR3 is TGTGCCATCAGGCCGGGACAGGACTACAATGAGCAGTTCTTC.

The V and J genes are TRBV7-9 and TRBJ2-4, with a tentative D call TRBD2 (6 bases). The CDR3 is 16 amino acids. CDR1 is SEHNR, CDR2 FQNEAQ, per germline (reference sequence). V was shortened by 2 bases and J by 7 bases, with 18 bases between the two germline ends. The CDR3 loop is CASSLNFSAGRNIQYF. In nucleotides, the CDR3 is TGTGCCAGCAGCTTAAACTTCTCGGCGGGAAGGAACATTCAGTACTTC.

The J gene is TRBJ1-2, the V gene TRBV7-2, with D unclear. Germline CDR1 SGHTA, CDR2 FQGNSA. The CDR3 covers 13 residues. V lost 5 bases and J 2 bases, leaving 9 bases between the germline ends. CDR3 DNA: TGTGCCAGCAGCCGACTAGGGAACTATGGCTACACCTTC. Its translation: CASSRLGNYGYTF.

V and J are TRBV5-1 and TRBJ2-5; D is unclear. CDR1 and CDR2 from the germline V gene are SGHRS and YFSETQ. Trimming cost V 0 bases and J 2 bases, with 2 bases left between them. The CDR3 has 12 residues. CDR3 protein: CASSLVQETQYF. Here the CDR3 DNA reads TGCGCCAGCAGCTTGGTACAAGAGACCCAGTACTTC.

The chain recombines TRBV7-2 with TRBJ2-7; the D gene is possibly TRBD1 (5 bases). The CDR3 contains 12 residues. CDR1 and CDR2 from the germline V gene are SGHTA and FQGNSA. Deletions cut 4 bases from V and 4 bases from J, with 8 bases between. Here the CDR3 reads CASSWGVYEQYF. The CDR3, as DNA: TGTGCCAGCAGCTGGGGCGTATACGAGCAGTACTTC.

This sequence joins TRBV6-1 and TRBJ2-7, with TRBD1 matching 8 bases. The CDR3 has 12 residues. Unmatched junction bases numbered 0, after V lost 6 bases and J lost 2 bases. Per germline, CDR1 MNHNS and CDR2 SASEGT. The CDR3 region has the DNA TGTGCCAGCAGACAGGGGGCCTACGAGCAGTACTTC. This gives the protein CASRQGAYEQYF.

The chain joins TRBV10-2 to TRBJ2-3; possibly TRBD1 for D (6 bases). V shed 6 bases and J shed 0 bases, with 13 bases lying between them. Germline V gives CDR1 WSHSY, CDR2 SAAADI. The CDR3 covers 15 residues. This CDR3 reads CASSETGMSTDTQYF. The CDR3 DNA follows: TGCGCCAGCAGCGAAACAGGGATGAGCACAGATACGCAGTATTTT.

The chain recombines TRBV5-6 with TRBJ2-1; TRBD1 agrees at 7 bases. CDR1 SGHDT and CDR2 YYEEEE come from the germline V gene. With 0 bases clipped from V and 7 bases from J, the junction kept 7 bases outside the gene matches. The CDR3 covers 15 residues. The CDR3 here is CASSLAGTARNEQFF. The CDR3 DNA reads TGTGCCAGCAGCTTGGCCGGGACAGCTCGAAATGAGCAGTTCTTC.

The V call is TRBV27, the J call TRBJ2-7, with D unresolved. CDR1 and CDR2 from the germline V gene are MNHEY and SMNVEV (reference sequence). CDR3 length: 15 amino acids. Trimming stripped 6 bases from V and 0 bases from J, with 15 bases between. Here the CDR3 DNA reads TGTGCCAGCAGGCCCAGGAACACTTACTCCTACGAGCAGTACTTC. This sequence encodes CASRPRNTYSYEQYF.

V is TRBV18 and J is TRBJ2-1; 11 nucleotides align to TRBD2. Trimming cost V 3 bases and J 6 bases; bases outside gene matches: 13. The CDR3 sequence is 18 residues long. The germline CDR1 and CDR2 sequences are KGHSH and LQKENI. The CDR3 nucleotides are TGTGCCAGCTCACCCTTTAGCGGGAGGGCCCTCGGGACCAATGAGCAGTTCTTC. Protein: CASSPFSGRALGTNEQFF.

This clone was seen more than once but under ten times. The chain carries TRBV6-4 and TRBJ2-3; D is ambiguous. With 3 bases removed from V and 4 bases from J, the gap between germline ends came to 5 bases. Germline V gene data show CDR1 as MRHNA and CDR2 as SNTAGT. The CDR3 totals 12 residues. CDR3 amino acids: CASSDSPDTQYF. The CDR3 coding sequence is TGTGCCAGCAGTGATAGCCCAGATACGCAGTATTTT.

This clone was found a few times. V usage is TRBV6-5 and J usage is TRBJ1-4; 8 bases line up with TRBD1. CDR3 length equals 13 residues. The germline V gene encodes CDR1 MNHEY and CDR2 SVGAGI. Trimming took 7 bases from V and 5 from J; bases not matched to a gene: 3. DNA for the CDR3: TGTGCCAGCAAAGGGACAGGAAATGAAAAACTGTTTTTT. It translates to CASKGTGNEKLFF.

The V and J genes are TRBV18 and TRBJ2-2; 8 nucleotides align to TRBD1. The CDR3 has 15 amino acids. Germline lookup yields CDR1 KGHSH and CDR2 LQKENI. The ends lost 5 bases at V and 7 bases at J; junction bases unmatched: 9. Written as DNA, the CDR3 is TGTGCCAGCTCAGCGACAGGGGATGTTGGCGGGGAGCTGTTTTTT. This encodes CASSATGDVGGELFF.

This clone showed up just once. A read error may produce the germline difference seen at one junction end. This chain uses TRBV28 with TRBJ1-1, with 7 positions matching TRBD1. The CDR3 contains 16 residues. Germline V CDR1 and CDR2: MDHEN, SYDVKM. The CDR3 reads CASSLSRYRGSTEASF. CDR3 sequence (DNA): TGTGCCAGCAGTTTAAGTAGGTACAGGGGAAGCACTGAAGCTTCCTTT.

This sequence joins TRBV9 and TRBJ2-5, with TRBD1 as a possible D gene (5 bases). Trimming pared 3 bases from V and 4 bases from J, leaving 19 bases between. CDR1 and CDR2 (germline): SGDLS, YYNGEE. The CDR3 is 16 residues long. In DNA form, the CDR3 reads TGTGCCAGCAGCGCCCATCCCGACAGCATCATAGAGACCCAGTACTTC. Its translation: CASSAHPDSIIETQYF.

This clone was seen once. The CDR3 sequence is CASSQGRGNNEQFF. CDR3 coding DNA: TGTGCCAGCAGCCAGGGTCGGGGTAACAATGAGCAGTTCTTC. The chain joins TRBV14 to TRBJ2-1; tentatively, D is TRBD2 (5 bases). The CDR3 length is 14 residues. Germline V CDR1 and CDR2: SGHDN, FVKESK. V lost 3 bases, J lost 5 bases, and 11 bases lay in between.

The V call is TRBV5-5, the J call TRBJ2-5, with TRBD1 identical over 7 bases. Germline CDR1 SGHKS, CDR2 YYEKEE (reference sequence). Unmatched junction bases numbered 8, after V lost 4 bases and J lost 2 bases. The CDR3 runs 15 residues. Written as DNA, the CDR3 is TGTGCCAGCAGCCCTCCCGGGACAGTACAAGAGACCCAGTACTTC. Encoded protein: CASSPPGTVQETQYF.

In this sample, this clone turned up once. The chain couples TRBV28 to TRBJ2-2, with unresolved D. Trimming shortened V by 6 bases and J by 6 bases, and 5 bases separated the two germline ends. The V gene's germline CDR1 is MDHEN and CDR2 SYDVKM. CDR3 length: 11 amino acids. CDR3 in DNA: TGTGCCAGCAGAGCCCCCGGGGAGCTGTTTTTT. It specifies CASRAPGELFF. The whole variable domain, remainder taken from reference TRBV28 and TRBJ2-2, is DVKVTQSSRYLVKRTGEKVFLECVQDMDHENMFWYRQDPGLGLRLIYFSYDVKMKEKGDIPEGYSVSREKKERFSLILESASTNQTSMYLCASRAPGELFFGEGSRLTVL.

The rearrangement uses TRBV6-6 and TRBJ2-1; 8 bases are shared with TRBD2. Germline V gene data show CDR1 as MNHNY and CDR2 as SVGAGI (reference sequence). The V segment lost 8 bases and the J segment 7 bases; nucleotides outside the gene matches: 10. The CDR3 spans 14 residues. The CDR3 nucleotides read TGTGCCAGCGACACTAGCGGTACTAAAAATGAGCAGTTCTTC. Amino acid sequence: CASDTSGTKNEQFF.

The rearrangement uses TRBV19 and TRBJ1-5; tentative D call: TRBD1 (6 bases). Trimming shortened V by 6 bases and J by 3 bases, and 21 bases separated the two germline ends. CDR3 length equals 17 residues. CDR1 is LNHDA, CDR2 SQIVND, per germline (reference sequence). The CDR3 coding sequence is TGTGCCAGTAGACCTACCTCGACAGGTGGTGACAATCAGCCCCAGCATTTT. This gives the protein CASRPTSTGGDNQPQHF.